This entry is about one T cell receptor beta chain. Per the original data handling: Estimation of nucleated cell counts relied on the amplification of reference gene primers. Using immunoSEQ multiplex PCR, the repertoire was profiled, and TCRdb retains in-frame clones only, with some absent. For V, J and clone size, that table is used; D and trimming come from the DNA. The table records approximately 21,000 clones, approximately 73% of them present only once. This sample stems from a study of blood T cell repertoires in COVID-19. For the study at large: Some COVID-19 samples were acute and others convalescent; all came from the United States, Italy and Spain. In each case, the material was cDNA or gDNA derived from T cells, B-cell-depleted T cells, or PBMCs.

The CDR3 consists of 17 residues. In germline, CDR1 is SEHNR, CDR2 FQNEAQ (reference sequence). After removal of 5 bases from V and 0 bases from J, the junction contained 7 bases not matched to a gene. The TCR comes from a human donor in a cohort sampled during active or convalescent COVID-19. Sequencing was performed on peripheral blood. The chain is built from TRBV7-9 and TRBJ2-3; 11 bases fit TRBD2. The CDR3 is CASSPHGLAGSTDTQYF. The DNA for the CDR3 is TGTGCCAGCAGCCCTCACGGACTAGCGGGTAGCACAGATACGCAGTATTTT. The variable domain in full, with the rest retrieved from reference TRBV7-9 and TRBJ2-3, is DTGVSQNPRHKITKRGQNVTFRCDPISEHNRLYWYRQTLGQGPEFLTYFQNEAQLEKSRLLSDRFSAERPKGSFSTLEIQRTEQGDSAMYLCASSPHGLAGSTDTQYFGPGTRLTVL.